This T cell receptor (beta chain) was sequenced during a study of OX40 agonist ivuxolimab in advanced cancers. The assay was immunoSEQ multiplex PCR, and TCRdb's table has in-frame clones only and misses some. The data contain 65,000 to 100,000 clones, approximately 91% of them singletons. This TCR was sampled from an adult with an advanced solid tumor such as melanoma, head and neck, liver or kidney cancer. The starting material was CD4+ or CD8+ T cells sorted from blood, obtained in a trial of the OX40 agonist ivuxolimab.

The CDR3 sequence: CASSLLTSGRGEQFF. CDR3 sequence (DNA): TGTGCCAGCAGCTTGCTGACTAGCGGGAGAGGTGAGCAGTTCTTC. The rearrangement uses TRBV6-5 and TRBJ2-1; 12 nucleotides line up with TRBD2. Germline trimming cut 6 bases from V and 9 bases from J; bases unmatched to any gene: 9. The germline CDR1 and CDR2 sequences are MNHEY and SVGAGI. The length of the CDR3 is 15 residues.